The 32 T cell receptor beta chains listed next were all sequenced from one sample in a study of graft-versus-host responses after intestinal transplantation. Their cognate antigens are unknown. Clones were read by immunoSEQ multiplex PCR, and TCRdb kept only the in-frame ones, dropping some. The sample carries about 70,000 clones, nearly 90% recorded once. The sequenced sample was unstimulated CD8+ T cells sorted from spleen or lymph node cells, obtained before transplant. The receptors originated from a human donor who was the organ donor for an intestinal transplant.

The V call is TRBV7-3, the J call TRBJ2-5; a possible D gene is TRBD2 (7 bases). This CDR3 has 16 residues. Germline V gives CDR1 SGHTA, CDR2 FQGTGA. With 5 bases removed from V and 2 bases from J, the gap between germline ends came to 18 bases. The CDR3 spells CASSLAWEGGQETQYF. Here the CDR3 DNA reads TGTGCCAGCAGCCTTGCGTGGGAGGGGGGGCAAGAGACCCAGTACTTC.

V and J are TRBV27 and TRBJ2-5; 8 bases agree with TRBD2. Germline values: CDR1 MNHEY, CDR2 SMNVEV (reference sequence). The CDR3 totals 16 residues. The trim removed 5 bases at V and 4 bases at J, leaving 12 bases unmatched. In DNA, the CDR3 is TGTGCCAGCAGTACCTTTAGCGGGACCTATATAGAGACCCAGTACTTC. It yields the protein CASSTFSGTYIETQYF.

The CDR3 here is CASSTGGYGYTF. The CDR3 DNA reads TGTGCCAGCTCGACAGGGGGCTATGGCTACACCTTC. The J gene is TRBJ1-2, the V gene TRBV25-1; 9 nucleotides agree with TRBD1. CDR1 and CDR2 from the germline V gene are MGHDK and SYGVNS. V shed 8 bases, J shed 4 bases, and the junction held 2 bases outside the gene matches. The length of the CDR3 is 12 residues.

The chain combines TRBV12-5 with TRBJ2-3; 10 nucleotides line up with TRBD2. CDR1 is LGHNT and CDR2 is FRNRAP in the germline V gene. CDR3 length equals 16 residues. The junction had 8 bases not matched to a gene; V was cut back by 8 bases and J by 0 bases. The CDR3 reads CASSPTLAGSTDTQYF. Written as DNA, the CDR3 is TGTGCTAGTTCCCCCACACTAGCGGGGAGCACAGATACGCAGTATTTT. The variable domain in full, with the rest retrieved from reference TRBV12-5 and TRBJ2-3, is DARVTQTPRHKVTEMGQEVTMRCQPILGHNTVFWYRQTMMQGLELLAYFRNRAPLDDSGMPKDRFSAEMPDATLATLKIQPSEPRDSAVYFCASSPTLAGSTDTQYFGPGTRLTVL.

This clone was picked up one time. For the CDR3, the DNA is TGTGCCAGCAGCCAAGGGCGGACTAGCGGGGGACCCTCCTCCTACAATGAGCAGTTCTTC. This gives the protein CASSQGRTSGGPSSYNEQFF. The gene calls are TRBV4-2 and TRBJ2-1; 13 nucleotides line up with TRBD2. The CDR3 sequence is 20 residues long. V was clipped by 1 base and J by 0 bases; unmatched bases: 9. The germline CDR1 and CDR2 sequences are LGHNA and YNFKEQ.

This chain connects TRBV28 to TRBJ2-5; 7 bases are a match to TRBD1. The CDR3 runs to 15 residues. The germline V gene has CDR1 MDHEN and CDR2 SYDVKM. The V gene end was trimmed by 2 bases and the J gene end by 2 bases; junction bases not matched to a gene: 5. The CDR3 sequence is CASSLAGTEQETQYF. Here the CDR3 DNA reads TGTGCCAGCAGTTTAGCCGGGACAGAGCAAGAGACCCAGTACTTC.

This clone was picked up a small number of times. The rearrangement uses TRBV14 and TRBJ1-6, with TRBD1 as a possible D gene (5 bases). The CDR3 sequence is 15 residues long. The V end was cut by 0 bases, the J end by 11 bases, with 14 bases between. CDR1 is SGHDN, CDR2 FVKESK, per germline. The CDR3 DNA follows: TGTGCCAGCAGCCAAGATCTTGTTATAGGGGCACCCCTCCACTTT. As protein: CASSQDLVIGAPLHF.

The J gene is TRBJ1-2, the V gene TRBV7-9, with unresolved D. V was clipped by 1 base and J by 4 bases, with 7 bases between them. Germline V gene data show CDR1 as SEHNR and CDR2 as FQNEAQ (reference sequence). The CDR3 is 13 residues long. This CDR3 is CASSLELLYGYTF. The CDR3 DNA follows: TGTGCCAGCAGCTTAGAACTACTCTATGGCTACACCTTC.

The CDR3, as DNA: TGTGCCAGTAGTATTGACAGGGACGGCAATCAGCCCCAGCATTTT. Translation: CASSIDRDGNQPQHF. The chain joins TRBV19 to TRBJ1-5; 7 bases fit TRBD1. The CDR3 covers 15 residues. The germline V gene has CDR1 LNHDA and CDR2 SQIVND (reference sequence). V lost 3 bases to trimming and J lost 2 bases; unmatched junction nucleotides: 4.

The V call is TRBV27, the J call TRBJ2-1, with 8 bases fitting TRBD2. CDR3 length equals 15 residues. Looked up from germline, CDR1 is MNHEY and CDR2 is SMNVEV (reference sequence). With 7 bases clipped from V and 6 bases from J, the junction kept 11 bases outside the gene matches. CDR3 DNA sequence: TGTGCCAGCACTTCGGGGGGGGCCGTCTTCAATGAGCAGTTCTTC. It translates to CASTSGGAVFNEQFF.

The rearrangement uses TRBV11-2 and TRBJ2-1, with 12 bases that match TRBD2. The CDR3 runs 16 residues. V lost 1 base, J lost 7 bases, and 5 bases stayed unmatched. Germline V gene lookup returns CDR1 SGHAT and CDR2 FQNNGV. CDR3 sequence: CASSLALAGGVNEQFF. In nucleotides, the CDR3 is TGTGCCAGCAGCTTAGCGCTAGCGGGGGGGGTAAATGAGCAGTTCTTC.

The genes are TRBV6-5 and TRBJ1-2, with unresolved D. Germline values: CDR1 MNHEY, CDR2 SVGAGI. The CDR3 runs 15 residues. The germline V and J ends were trimmed by 2 bases and 3 bases, with 13 bases remaining between them. The CDR3 loop is CASSYQPRSDYGYTF. In DNA form, the CDR3 reads TGTGCCAGCAGTTACCAACCGCGCTCCGACTATGGCTACACCTTC.

The count of this clone is one. The V and J genes are TRBV5-4 and TRBJ2-7, with 8 bases lining up with TRBD1. The germline V gene encodes CDR1 SGHNT and CDR2 YYREEE (reference sequence). V shed 1 base and J 3 bases; nucleotides not matched to a gene: 12. CDR3 length equals 17 residues. The CDR3 reads CASSLFDRGSTLYEQYV. Written as DNA, the CDR3 is TGTGCCAGCAGCTTGTTTGACAGGGGTTCTACCCTCTACGAGCAGTACGTC.

This rearrangement joins TRBV30 to TRBJ1-2, with D unresolved. V lost 5 bases and J 4 bases, leaving 5 bases between the germline ends. The length of the CDR3 is 10 residues. Germline lookup yields CDR1 GTSNPN and CDR2 SVGIG (reference sequence). As DNA, the CDR3 is TGTGCCTGGTTTAGCTATGGCTACACCTTC. Its protein is CAWFSYGYTF.

V and J are TRBV6-1 and TRBJ1-1; D not certain. Germline V gene sequence: CDR1 MNHNS, CDR2 SASEGT. V shed 1 base and J shed 3 bases, with 12 bases lying between them. The CDR3 sequence is 15 residues long. The CDR3 protein is CASSEGPSGHTEAFF. The CDR3 DNA follows: TGTGCCAGCAGTGAAGGGCCTAGTGGCCACACTGAAGCTTTCTTT.

The J gene is TRBJ1-5, the V gene TRBV4-1; D is perhaps TRBD1 (5 bases). Germline V gene data show CDR1 as MGHRA and CDR2 as YSYEKL. The CDR3 runs to 15 residues. V was clipped by 4 bases and J by 3 bases, with 13 bases between them. CDR3 bases: TGCGCCAGCAGCCGGGTCAGACAGTACAATCAGCCCCAGCATTTT. This translates into CASSRVRQYNQPQHF.

As DNA, the CDR3 is TGTGCCAGCAGTTACTCCCGGTACAATGAGCAGTTCTTC. This codes for CASSYSRYNEQFF. V usage is TRBV6-5 and J usage is TRBJ2-1; no firm D call. CDR1 and CDR2 (germline): MNHEY, SVGAGI. The CDR3 totals 13 residues. Trimming removed 0 bases at V and 4 bases at J, with 4 bases between.

The V and J genes are TRBV6-5 and TRBJ2-5; D perhaps matches TRBD2 (7 bases). V dropped 7 bases and J dropped 4 bases, with 16 bases sitting between them. This CDR3 has 14 residues. Looked up from germline, CDR1 is MNHEY and CDR2 is SVGAGI. The CDR3: CASTQTSRGETQYF. Written as DNA, the CDR3 is TGTGCCAGCACACAGACTAGCAGGGGAGAGACCCAGTACTTC.

V is TRBV29-1 and J is TRBJ2-5; 8 bases match TRBD2. This CDR3 has 13 residues. Germline CDR1 is SQVTM and CDR2 is ANQGSEA. Trimming cost V 3 bases and J 5 bases; bases outside gene matches: 5. CDR3 coding DNA: TGCAGCGTTGAGGGGGCGGGAGGTGAGACCCAGTACTTC. Translating it yields CSVEGAGGETQYF.

The chain uses TRBV9 and TRBJ1-3; 8 positions match TRBD1. Trimming took 3 bases from V and 2 from J; bases not matched to a gene: 4. CDR1 is SGDLS, CDR2 YYNGEE, per germline. The CDR3 covers 15 residues. The CDR3 loop is CASSAEQGAGNTIYF. The CDR3, as DNA: TGTGCCAGCAGCGCCGAACAGGGGGCTGGAAACACCATATATTTT.

The rearrangement joins TRBV19 to TRBJ2-3, with no clear D. The CDR3 contains 14 residues. The germline gives CDR1 LNHDA, CDR2 SQIVND (reference sequence). Trimming took off 3 bases at V and 0 bases at J, with 7 bases between the two ends. The CDR3 region has the DNA TGTGCCAGTAGTATTAGTTCTAGCACAGATACGCAGTATTTT. Translation gives CASSISSSTDTQYF.

To note about this clone: Other DNA sequences in the same sample also yield this CDR3. The chain combines TRBV6-5 with TRBJ1-5, with D possibly being TRBD1 (6 bases). CDR1 and CDR2 (germline): MNHEY, SVGAGI. The V end lost 0 bases, the J end lost 0 bases, and 6 bases lay between the germline ends. CDR3 size: 15 residues. The CDR3 DNA is TGTGCCAGCAGTTACTCAGGGGGTAGCAATCAGCCCCAGCATTTT. It encodes CASSYSGGSNQPQHF.

This chain uses TRBV27 with TRBJ2-1; D might be TRBD2 (6 bases). Trimming stripped 8 bases from V and 0 bases from J, with 17 bases between. This CDR3 contains 16 residues. CDR1 is MNHEY, CDR2 SMNVEV, per germline (reference sequence). Here the CDR3 reads CASGLAEACSYNEQFF. CDR3 in DNA: TGTGCCAGCGGCTTAGCGGAGGCCTGCTCCTACAATGAGCAGTTCTTC.

J is TRBJ1-1 and V is TRBV6-1, with unresolved D. The ends were cut back, 3 bases at V and 4 bases at J, with 9 bases in the middle. Germline values: CDR1 MNHNS, CDR2 SASEGT. The CDR3 runs 13 residues. In DNA form, the CDR3 reads TGTGCCAGCAGTGAGAAAGAGGCCACTGAAGCTTTCTTT. Protein sequence: CASSEKEATEAFF.

This clone was detected only once. CDR3: CASSGTGGMNTEAFF. The CDR3 DNA is TGTGCCAGCAGCGGCACAGGGGGGATGAACACTGAAGCTTTCTTT. The V call is TRBV6-1, the J call TRBJ1-1; 8 positions agree with TRBD1. Germline CDR1 reads MNHNS; CDR2 reads SASEGT. V trimming: 6 bases; J trimming: 0 bases; junction bases outside the gene matches: 6. The CDR3 is 15 amino acids.

The chain has TRBV5-6 and TRBJ2-5; D uncertain. CDR3 length: 16 amino acids. The V gene lost 2 bases and the J gene lost 1 base, with 15 bases spanning the gap. The germline gives CDR1 SGHDT, CDR2 YYEEEE. The DNA of the CDR3 is TGTGCCAGCAGCTTATCCGCGGCCCTCCTCCAAGAGACCCAGTACTTC. This sequence encodes CASSLSAALLQETQYF.

This chain uses TRBV6-1 with TRBJ1-1; D may be TRBD1 (5 bases). The CDR3 is 14 residues long. The germline V gene has CDR1 MNHNS and CDR2 SASEGT. V was shortened by 1 base and J by 4 bases, with 10 bases between the two germline ends. In DNA, the CDR3 is TGTGCCAGCAGTGAAGTCGTCGGGGGCACTGAAGCTTTCTTT. It specifies CASSEVVGGTEAFF.

This clone was seen only once. The chain joins TRBV6-6 to TRBJ1-6, with 7 bases that match TRBD1. CDR1 and CDR2 (germline): MNHNY, SVGAGI (reference sequence). J was trimmed by 11 bases and V by 2 bases; bases with no gene match: 9. There are 15 residues in the CDR3. The CDR3 reads CASSYVQGGRPPLHF. CDR3 nucleotide sequence: TGTGCCAGCAGTTACGTGCAGGGGGGAAGGCCACCCCTCCACTTT.

The V and J genes are TRBV7-6 and TRBJ2-2; 9 bases agree with TRBD2. The J segment lost 2 bases and the V segment lost 5 bases, leaving 15 bases of the junction unmatched. The V gene's germline CDR1 is SGHVS and CDR2 FNYEAQ. CDR3 length: 19 residues. The CDR3 loop reads CASSPTLGGGGVNTGELFF. The CDR3 nucleotides are TGTGCCAGCAGCCCCACTTTGGGCGGCGGGGGGGTAAACACCGGGGAGCTGTTTTTT.

Only a few counts were recorded for this clone. The CDR3 here is CASSDRRERAFNSPLHF. The CDR3 nucleotides read TGTGCCAGTAGTGACCGACGGGAGAGGGCCTTTAATTCACCCCTCCACTTT. The chain has TRBV19 and TRBJ1-6; D gene uncertain. Trimming took off 5 bases at V and 6 bases at J, with 20 bases between the two ends. Looked up from germline, CDR1 is LNHDA and CDR2 is SQIVND (reference sequence). The CDR3 is 17 residues long.

The rearrangement uses TRBV15 and TRBJ2-1; TRBD2 matches 9 bases. V lost 7 bases and J lost 2; bases outside the gene matches: 3. Germline CDR1 and CDR2: LNHNV and YYDKDF (reference sequence). The length of the CDR3 is 14 residues. This CDR3 reads CATKSGGPYNEQFF. The CDR3 DNA is TGTGCCACCAAGAGCGGGGGGCCCTACAATGAGCAGTTCTTC.

This chain connects TRBV5-4 to TRBJ2-2; tentative D call: TRBD2 (7 bases). Germline V gene sequence: CDR1 SGHNT, CDR2 YYREEE (reference sequence). Trimming took off 4 bases at V and 6 bases at J, with 19 bases between the two ends. The CDR3 is 16 amino acids. The CDR3: CASSPERGGVSGELFF. CDR3 coding DNA: TGTGCCAGCAGCCCTGAGAGGGGGGGCGTATCCGGGGAGCTGTTTTTT.